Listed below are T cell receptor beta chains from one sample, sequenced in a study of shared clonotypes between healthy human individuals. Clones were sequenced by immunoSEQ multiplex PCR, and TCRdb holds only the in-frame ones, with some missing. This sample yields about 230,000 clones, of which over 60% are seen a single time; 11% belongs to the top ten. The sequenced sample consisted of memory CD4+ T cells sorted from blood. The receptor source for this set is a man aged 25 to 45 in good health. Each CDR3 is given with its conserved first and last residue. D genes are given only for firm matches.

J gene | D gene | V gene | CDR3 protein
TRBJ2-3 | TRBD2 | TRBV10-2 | CASRDSGTTTDTQYF
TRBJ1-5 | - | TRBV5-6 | CASSLAHGAVLQPQHF
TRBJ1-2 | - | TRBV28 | CASSVTRIYYGYTF
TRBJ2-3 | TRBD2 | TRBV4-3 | CASSQTSGSTDTQYF
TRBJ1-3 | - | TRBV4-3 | CASSQDTVPGNTIYF
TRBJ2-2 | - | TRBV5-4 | CASSLDVSSGELFF
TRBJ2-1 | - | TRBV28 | CASEGETVDEQFF
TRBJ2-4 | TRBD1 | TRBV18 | CASSSLGTGVGNIQYF
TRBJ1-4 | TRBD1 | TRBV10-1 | CASSPHGGAGGLGEKLFF
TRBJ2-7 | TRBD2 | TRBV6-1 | CASTSGSLGEQYF
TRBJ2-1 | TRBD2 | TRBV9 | CASSVGAGAYNEQFF
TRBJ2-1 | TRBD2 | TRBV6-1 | CASSEVAGALGEQFF
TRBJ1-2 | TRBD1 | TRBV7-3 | CASSLDRGVGYTF
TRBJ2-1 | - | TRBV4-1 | CASSQERVQGQFF
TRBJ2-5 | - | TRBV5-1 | CASSRLASTQETQYF
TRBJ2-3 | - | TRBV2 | CASISGRSTDTQYF
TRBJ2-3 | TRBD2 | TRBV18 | CASSPPLLAGDADTQYF
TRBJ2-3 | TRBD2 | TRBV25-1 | CASSQIAGIGADTQYF
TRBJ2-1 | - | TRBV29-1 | CSVEQTAGNEQFF
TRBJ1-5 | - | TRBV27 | CASSFQSNQPQHF
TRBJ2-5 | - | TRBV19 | CASSARDAGGWETQYF
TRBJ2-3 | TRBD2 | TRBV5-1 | CASSPEPGLAGADTQYF
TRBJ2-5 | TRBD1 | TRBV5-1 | CASSPQGTGLETQYF
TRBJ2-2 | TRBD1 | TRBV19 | CASRRPGQGNTGELFF
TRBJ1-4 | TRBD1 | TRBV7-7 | CASSLDRDEKLFF
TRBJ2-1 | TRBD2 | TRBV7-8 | CASSRGAGPGVAGGPPDNEQFF
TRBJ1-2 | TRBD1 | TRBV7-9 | CAGRRQGGDSYGYTF
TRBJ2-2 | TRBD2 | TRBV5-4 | CASSLEAGVAGGLFF
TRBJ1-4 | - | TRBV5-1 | CASSQSRTIGEKLFF
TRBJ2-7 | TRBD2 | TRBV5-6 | CASSSGLAGEGIEQYF
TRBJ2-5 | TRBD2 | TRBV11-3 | CASSPSQGLAGSQETQYF
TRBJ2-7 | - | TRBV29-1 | CSVSGPGALYEQYF